Presented here are 25 T cell receptor beta chains from one specimen sequenced in a study of read filtering for tumor transcriptome and immune sequencing (dated by TCRdb to 2019 to 2021). The sequencer listed for this sample is Illumina HiSeq 4000. TCR libraries were built from 400 to 450 ng RNA with the Immunoverse kit, using molecular barcoded adaptors covering alpha/delta and beta/gamma chains. TCRdb itself trimmed the public reads at Q25 with fastp, ran MiXCR and retained productive beta chains. Duplicate CDR3 protein sequences are folded into a single record with the most common DNA and genes. This sample lists tens of thousands of distinct CDR3 sequences; approximately 14% were detected once. The ten largest clonotypes hold about 70% of the sample. The sample comprised a population of CD138-negative cells sorted from bone marrow. The intended sense of this specimen's cell subset or site label: bone marrow mononuclear cells depleted of CD138+ plasma/myeloma cells by negative magnetic selection. Receptors originate from a donor older than 35 with multiple myeloma.

Sample share makes this clonotype medium-sized (0.01 to 0.1%). J is TRBJ2-1 and V is TRBV7-3; D may correspond to TRBD1 or TRBD2 (5 bases each). CDR1 is SGHTA and CDR2 is FQGTGA in the germline V gene. Trimming stripped 3 bases from V and 2 bases from J, with 14 bases between. The CDR3 length is 16 residues. CDR3 nucleotide sequence: TGTGCCAGCAGCTTTACGGGACCCCTGACCTACAATGAGCAGTTCTTC. As protein: CASSFTGPLTYNEQFF.

This clonotype was seen repeatedly, ten times or more. V gene TRBV20-1 combines with J gene TRBJ2-2; 15 bases match TRBD2. Losses at the gene ends were 3 bases for V and 6 bases for J; bases not matched to a gene: 5. This CDR3 contains 16 residues. In germline, CDR1 is DFQATT, CDR2 SNEGSKA (reference sequence). CDR3 region: CSASGLAGGRPGELFF. The CDR3 DNA is TGCAGTGCTAGTGGACTAGCGGGAGGGCGTCCCGGGGAGCTGTTTTTT.

This clonotype was found many times. The rearrangement links TRBV5-6 to TRBJ2-4; a possible D gene is TRBD2 (6 bases). With 3 bases removed from V and 0 bases from J, the gap between germline ends came to 13 bases. Germline V gene lookup returns CDR1 SGHDT and CDR2 YYEEEE. The CDR3 length is 16 residues. For the CDR3, the DNA is TGTGCCAGCAGCTGGGGCGCGGGATTAGCCAAAAACATTCAGTACTTC. Protein sequence: CASSWGAGLAKNIQYF.

A word on this clonotype: One end of the junction does not line up with germline, which may come from a read error. The V gene is TRBV29-1, the J gene TRBJ2-1; weak D call: TRBD2 (6 bases). The CDR3 is made up of 13 amino acids. The germline gives CDR1 SQVTM, CDR2 ANQGSEA. The CDR3 reads CSVVRTIDNEQFF. Here the CDR3 DNA reads TGCAGCGTTGTCCGGACTATAGACAACGAGCAGTTCTTC.

The chain combines TRBV7-9 with TRBJ2-1; D call uncertain. V lost 5 bases to trimming and J lost 2 bases, with 10 bases between them. The length of the CDR3 is 14 residues. CDR1 is SEHNR and CDR2 is FQNEAQ in the germline V gene (reference sequence). Written as DNA, the CDR3 is TGTGCCAGCAGCCCCTCCCGGACCTACAATGAGCAGTTCTTC. This gives the protein CASSPSRTYNEQFF.

This clonotype was detected ten times or more. The chain carries TRBV7-2 and TRBJ2-7; D not certain. The CDR3 covers 13 residues. Germline values: CDR1 SGHTA, CDR2 FQGNSA. The V gene lost 6 bases and the J gene lost 1 base, with 10 bases spanning the gap. CDR3 sequence reads: CASSSDASYEQYF. CDR3 nucleotide sequence: TGTGCCAGCAGTTCGGACGCATCCTACGAGCAGTACTTC.

This clonotype appeared many times. The V call is TRBV6-6, the J call TRBJ2-1, with D uncertain. This CDR3 spans 13 amino acids. V was cut by 0 bases and J by 4 bases, with 4 bases left in between. Germline CDR1 reads MNHNY; CDR2 reads SVGAGI (reference sequence). As DNA, the CDR3 is TGTGCCAGCAGTTACTCGCAGTACAATGAGCAGTTCTTC. This translates into CASSYSQYNEQFF.

This clonotype was seen many times. CDR3 protein: CAILRGGQGLLYGYTF. In DNA form, the CDR3 reads TGTGCCATCCTTCGTGGCGGACAGGGTCTTCTGTATGGCTACACCTTC. The chain joins TRBV28 to TRBJ1-2, with 8 bases identical to TRBD1. After removal of 10 bases from V and 5 bases from J, the junction contained 18 bases not matched to a gene. The CDR3 sequence is 16 residues long. Germline-derived CDR1 and CDR2 are MDHEN and SYDVKM.

Points on this clonotype: This may be a read error, as it is one base from a much larger clone. This sequence joins TRBV10-3 and TRBJ1-4, with TRBD1 matching over 7 bases. The CDR3 has 15 residues. Losses at the gene ends were 4 bases for V and 6 bases for J; bases not matched to a gene: 8. The V gene's germline CDR1 is ENHRY and CDR2 SYGVKD. This chain's CDR3 is CAISGSTRGDEKLFF. DNA of the CDR3: TGTGCCATCAGTGGGTCGACCAGGGGGGATGAAAAACTGTTTTTT.

This clonotype came up a few times. The genes are TRBV3-1 and TRBJ2-5; no firm D call. Germline values: CDR1 LGHDT, CDR2 YNNKEL (reference sequence). The CDR3 is 17 amino acids. The V end was cut by 1 base, the J end by 0 bases, with 15 bases between. The CDR3 loop is CASSQAAVGFYQETQYF. The DNA for the CDR3 is TGTGCCAGCAGCCAAGCCGCGGTAGGGTTCTACCAAGAGACCCAGTACTTC.

This clonotype was detected once. The gene calls are TRBV2 and TRBJ2-2; D is uncertain. This CDR3 is built from 13 residues. CDR1 SNHLY and CDR2 FYNNEI come from the germline V gene. Trimming cost V 7 bases and J 3 bases, with 9 bases left between them. CDR3 nucleotides: TGTGCCAGCATGCTAGAAGACACCGGGGAGCTGTTTTTT. Protein product: CASMLEDTGELFF. Combining the CDR3 with reference TRBV2 and TRBJ2-2 gives the whole variable domain EPEVTQTPSHQVTQMGQEVILRCVPISNHLYFYWYRQILGQKVEFLVSFYNNEISEKSEIFDDQFSVERPDGSNFTLKIRSTKLEDSAMYFCASMLEDTGELFFGEGSRLTVL.

Sample share makes this clonotype medium-sized. The V gene is TRBV11-2, the J gene TRBJ2-1, with TRBD2 identical over 9 bases. The trim removed 5 bases at V and 12 bases at J, leaving 14 bases unmatched. CDR1 is SGHAT and CDR2 is FQNNGV in the germline V gene. The CDR3 sequence is 15 residues long. The CDR3 DNA follows: TGTGCCAGCAGCCCCTCTAGCGGGATCCAAGTCCGGCAGTTCTTC. Protein product: CASSPSSGIQVRQFF.

This clonotype was detected many times. The V and J genes are TRBV7-2 and TRBJ1-3, with D maybe TRBD1 (6 bases). This CDR3 has 16 residues. The germline V and J ends were trimmed by 5 bases and 2 bases, with 16 bases remaining between them. Germline CDR1 is SGHTA and CDR2 is FQGNSA. CDR3 residues: CASSPQGKAPGNTIYF. The CDR3 DNA is TGTGCCAGCAGCCCCCAGGGGAAGGCACCTGGAAACACCATATATTTT.

This clonotype was counted ten times or more. The gene calls are TRBV20-1 and TRBJ2-3, with D perhaps given as TRBD1 or TRBD2 (5 bases each). Per germline, CDR1 DFQATT and CDR2 SNEGSKA (reference sequence). Trimming took 1 base from V and 1 from J, leaving 12 bases between them. This CDR3 has 15 amino acids. In DNA form, the CDR3 reads TGCAGTGCTAGAGCTCGGGGCAGACGCACAGATACGCAGTATTTT. This gives the protein CSARARGRRTDTQYF.

Relative to its sample, this clonotype is medium-sized. The chain recombines TRBV10-3 with TRBJ1-6; D possibly corresponds to TRBD1 (5 bases). The CDR3 covers 16 residues. In germline, CDR1 is ENHRY, CDR2 SYGVKD. V was shortened by 5 bases and J by 6 bases, with 17 bases between the two germline ends. In DNA form, the CDR3 reads TGTGCCATCAGTCCCGTCGGAGGGGTTAGTAATTCACCCCTCCACTTT. Encoded protein: CAISPVGGVSNSPLHF.

This clonotype was seen more than once but under ten times. A read error may be the cause here, since a much bigger clone is one base away. The J gene is TRBJ2-3, the V gene TRBV28, with TRBD1 matching over 7 bases. CDR3 length: 15 amino acids. Germline lookup yields CDR1 MDHEN and CDR2 SYDVKM. The CDR3: CASGLADRVTDTQYF. DNA for the CDR3: TGTGCCAGCGGTTTAGCAGACAGGGTCACAGATACGCAGTATTTT.

The rearrangement uses TRBV7-9 and TRBJ2-3, with no clear D. Between the trimmed V and J ends, which lost 4 bases and 1 base, there was a span of 15 bases. CDR1 is SEHNR and CDR2 is FQNEAQ in the germline V gene (reference sequence). The CDR3 is 16 residues long. The CDR3 loop reads CASSYPGEVGTDTQYF. As DNA, the CDR3 is TGTGCCAGCAGCTATCCTGGAGAGGTGGGCACAGATACGCAGTATTTT.

About this clonotype: With a much larger clone just one base away, this may be a read error. This rearrangement joins TRBV27 to TRBJ1-5, with 7 bases that match TRBD1. CDR1 and CDR2 from the germline V gene are MNHEY and SMNVEV (reference sequence). The CDR3 totals 14 residues. J lost 1 base, V lost 6 bases, and 3 bases had no gene match. CDR3 loop: CASRTTGSNQPQHF. The CDR3 bases are TGTGCCAGCAGAACGACAGGGAGCAATCAGCCCCAGCATTTT.

This clonotype is categorized as medium-sized. The J gene is TRBJ2-1, the V gene TRBV7-2; 8 bases align to TRBD2. V lost 1 base, J lost 8 bases, and 10 bases stayed unmatched. Germline V gene data show CDR1 as SGHTA and CDR2 as FQGNSA. This CDR3 has 16 amino acids. Here the CDR3 DNA reads TGTGCCAGCAGCTTAGGGAAGCGGGAGTTCAGGGATGAGCAGTTCTTC. The encoded protein is CASSLGKREFRDEQFF.

This clonotype was recorded once. This chain links TRBV11-2 with TRBJ2-3, with 8 nucleotides matching TRBD1. In germline, CDR1 is SGHAT, CDR2 FQNNGV. V was clipped by 5 bases and J by 2 bases; unmatched bases: 6. The CDR3 runs to 15 residues. DNA for the CDR3: TGTGCCAGCAGCCCGACAGGGGACCTCACAGATACGCAGTATTTT. Protein: CASSPTGDLTDTQYF.

Many counts were recorded for this clonotype. The chain couples TRBV6-1 to TRBJ2-5, with 8 bases lining up with TRBD2. The V and J ends lost 1 base and 5 bases, in that order; junction bases with no gene match: 9. Germline values: CDR1 MNHNS, CDR2 SASEGT. The CDR3 has 16 amino acids. The CDR3 DNA follows: TGTGCCAGCAGTGAAGAGACAGCGGGAGTAGGCGAGACCCAGTACTTC. It translates to CASSEETAGVGETQYF.

This clonotype appeared many times. The chain's CDR3 is CASRSGQNNEQFF. CDR3 nucleotides: TGCGCCAGCAGATCGGGACAAAACAATGAGCAGTTCTTC. The rearrangement uses TRBV5-1 and TRBJ2-1, with D perhaps TRBD1 (6 bases). The CDR3 has 13 residues. Germline V gene sequence: CDR1 SGHRS, CDR2 YFSETQ. With 5 bases removed from V and 5 bases from J, the gap between germline ends came to 11 bases.

This clonotype was found a few times. V gene TRBV10-2 combines with J gene TRBJ2-3; weak D call: TRBD2 (5 bases). V was clipped by 6 bases and J by 0 bases, with 16 bases between them. Germline V gene data show CDR1 as WSHSY and CDR2 as SAAADI. The CDR3 consists of 16 residues. The CDR3 here is CASSPLRRASTDTQYF. In DNA, the CDR3 is TGCGCCAGCAGCCCCTTAAGGCGGGCTAGCACAGATACGCAGTATTTT.

The J gene is TRBJ2-1, the V gene TRBV7-2; 11 nucleotides align to TRBD1. V shed 8 bases, J shed 4 bases, and the junction held 4 bases outside the gene matches. The CDR3 has 14 residues. The germline V gene has CDR1 SGHTA and CDR2 FQGNSA. As DNA, the CDR3 is TGTGCCAGCTGGGGACAGGGGGGATACAATGAGCAGTTCTTC. Translating gives CASWGQGGYNEQFF.

Only a few counts were recorded for this clonotype. The chain links TRBV5-6 to TRBJ2-5, with TRBD1 identical over 7 bases. This CDR3 region has 14 residues. J was trimmed by 2 bases and V by 1 base; bases with no gene match: 2. CDR1 and CDR2 (germline): SGHDT, YYEEEE. The CDR3 protein is CASSLRDRQETQYF. CDR3 DNA sequence: TGTGCCAGCAGCTTGAGGGACAGACAAGAGACCCAGTACTTC.